This record covers a single TCR beta chain. The antigen it binds to is not known. No much larger clone is present one base from it, and per-base qualities are unavailable. The data were taken from a study of cytomegalovirus exposure and HLA in healthy donors (dated by TCRdb to 2017 to 2019). A note on the overall study: An earlier analysis of some 550 of the donors reported 250 to 350 Gb of sequence data and some 120 million unique TCR beta sequences from some 180 million T cells. Both class I and class II loci were covered by HLA typing, at four-digit resolution. A later analysis re-analyzed previously published TCR beta repertoires from roughly 690 donors and added high-resolution HLA genotyping to study TCR occurrence patterns. Among some 400 genotyped donors of the cohort, an average of about 240,000 unique TCR beta nucleotide sequences were sequenced per donor, 15% to 20% of them non-productive. An earlier analysis of approximately 580 of the donors used high-throughput TCR beta sequencing to judge whether each TCR beta V gene segment behaved as functional or pseudogenic. A later genetic analysis took genome-wide SNP genotypes for about three fifths of the 666 donors and used that subset as a discovery cohort. Of the roughly 400 genotyped donors, less than 85% were placed in the genetic ancestry cluster associated with self-reported Caucasian donors. The number of typed donors differed by locus: 629-630 for A, B, C, DRB1 and DQB1; some 540 for DQA1; 600 to 610 for DPA1; and 400 to 480 for DPB1. Along with the approximately 650-subject first cohort, a separate validation cohort of over 90 different subjects was used. Donor age, sex, ethnicity and CMV serostatus were compiled alongside the repertoire data. Roughly five DR-DQ haplotypes were treated as single units for association and clustering because of strong linkage in the cohort. To predict cytomegalovirus infection status, the study brought together high-throughput TCR immunosequencing, statistical association of individual TCRs with disease status, and machine learning. All discovery cohort repertoires had been generated on a single sequencing platform. The study was designed to test whether signatures of past pathogen exposure could be identified by cataloging public T cell receptors. Using immunosequencing, the study profiled T cell repertoires from 550 to 750 subjects and related those repertoires to cytomegalovirus serostatus. The later analysis used no new phenotypic data to find candidate immune exposures, relying instead on TCR beta sequences and their occurrence across donors. An early release that covered several hundred HLA-typed donors contained about 290 gigabases of sequencing data and some 87 million unique TCR sequences. Overall study results and their limits: In this cohort, only TCR beta chains were sequenced, and detectable features were limited by the absence of alpha or paired-chain data. In an earlier analysis of some 640 of the donors, most TCR beta V segments were observed in productive rearrangements about 90% or about 30% of the time, broadly matching IMGT annotations. Because some donors lacked HLA typing at each locus, the association tests relied only on the typed subset. The classifier was reported to diagnose cytomegalovirus status with high specificity and sensitivity in both the original and validation cohorts. Presence/absence analyses assumed roughly uniform sequencing depth across donors, an assumption that may not hold. Most TCR sequences were seen in very few donors, while some public TCRs were found in many individuals. The authors suggested that the approach could potentially be extended to other disease states and immunological phenotypes. A later analysis found that TCR association rates varied across HLA loci, with DRB1 alleles showing the most associated TCRs and HLA-C alleles the fewest. Most CMV-associated TCR beta chains appeared to be HLA-restricted in a later analysis, and the HLA associations seemed to be driven largely by CMV exposure. Compared with equally common non-associated chains, HLA-associated TCR beta chains in a later analysis were more clonally expanded and had lower generation probabilities. Because counts were too low, seventeen rarely observed V segments, including chromosome 9 orphons, were excluded from the earlier analysis of 500 to 700 of the donors. A group of highly shared sequence variants was considered likely to be a technical artifact of the sequencing pipeline. In a later genetic analysis, fewer N-insertions in productive TCRs were reported among donors in an Asian-associated ancestry cluster than the roughly 640-donor mean. The only immune exposure information available for the cohort was CMV serostatus. A further reported finding was that TCR beta sequences accurately predicted the HLA-A and HLA-B alleles for most subjects in the first cohort. At a false discovery rate of 0.05, a later analysis linked 15,000 to 20,000 TCR beta sequences to specific HLA alleles. A total of 164 TCR beta chains were listed by the study as associated with cytomegalovirus. V-gene and J-gene trimming of TCR beta chains was associated with a missense DCLRE1C variant in a later genetic analysis, and the association was replicated in an independent cohort. A few of the identified cytomegalovirus-associated TCR beta chains were confirmed in vitro to be specific for cytomegalovirus antigens. A later analysis reported that several top co-occurrence clusters appeared linked to parvovirus B19, influenza, CMV and Epstein-Barr virus. Linkage disequilibrium might explain the correlated functional status among segregating V segments, but an unknown experimental factor could not be ruled out. When HLA alleles, especially DR and DQ, strongly co-occurred, attributing TCR associations to individual alleles was difficult.

The receptor library was made with the immunoSEQ multiplex PCR assay. For the multiplex PCR, a mixture combining 60 forward primers for TCR Vbeta segments and 13 reverse primers for TCR Jbeta segments was used. The CDR3 region of rearranged TCR beta genes was amplified from genomic DNA by a multiplex PCR assay. The Illumina HiSeq System was used to sequence the amplified TCR beta libraries as 87-base-pair reads. On the study's bioinformatics: Across the roughly 600 repertoires, a later analysis counted around 80 million unique TCR beta chains, around 11 million of which were shared by at least two donors. Raw reads were error-corrected and collapsed into unique sequences with a nearest-neighbor algorithm that merged closely related sequences to remove PCR and sequencing errors. Alignment of CDR3 sequences to IMGT reference sequences was used to assign V, D and J gene segments. Each retained sequence needed at least a six-nucleotide match to both a V gene segment and a J gene segment. A rearrangement was called productive if the CDR3 had no stop codons and remained in frame with V and J, and every other rearrangement was called non-productive. CDR3 was defined according to IMGT convention as the region running from the second conserved V-encoded cysteine to the conserved J-encoded phenylalanine. In an earlier analysis of around 600 of the donors, sequences lacking an unambiguous match to a single V gene segment were excluded. An earlier analysis of around 600 of the donors classified V segments as functional when productive rearrangements were above 56.7% and as segregating when the standard deviation between donors was above 5%. To diagnose cytomegalovirus status from the catalog of TCR beta chain sequences, a statistical classification framework was built. V and J gene assignment, in a later analysis, came from comparing TCR nucleotide sequences with IMGT/GENE-DB human TR gene sequences. Using the TCRdist pipeline, a later analysis assigned CDR3 sequences along with most-parsimonious VDJ recombination scenarios. In a later analysis, each TCR beta chain was defined by its CDR3 amino acid sequence together with its V-gene family, and reads without a unique V-gene family were excluded. As a way to deal with suspected cross-contamination and a sequencing artifact, a later analysis dropped approximately 570 nucleotide sequences that were highly shared and had low generation probability. In a later analysis, a clonal expansion index was calculated for each public chain from normalized within-repertoire ranks of inferred template counts. A later analysis computed generation probabilities with a VDJ recombination model fitted to out-of-frame rearrangements, and checked the results against IGoR. In a later analysis, hypergeometric tests were used to score TCR-TCR, TCR-HLA and TCR-CMV co-occurrence, with a repertoire-size bias correction applied to TCR pairs. False discovery rates were estimated in a later analysis by permuting HLA or CMV assignments 20 times. In a later analysis, co-occurring TCRs were grouped using DBSCAN, and TCRdist sequence similarity was added for clustering within HLA-allele-positive subsets. Repertoires with fewer than 30,000 or more than 120,000 public chains were left out of co-occurrence clustering, as were five repertoires with anomalous nucleotide sharing. The clones in this table, taken by TCRdb from immuneACCESS, are in-frame only. Not every clone is retained; where verified, under half of the shortfall comes from an unresolved V gene, and the cause of the rest is unknown. The V and J calls and clone size are taken from that table; D and trimming were inferred from the DNA. This sample lists hundreds of thousands of clones; around four fifths were detected once. Jointly, the top ten make up roughly 0.7% of the sample.

The cohort comprised 710 or so healthy bone marrow donors. Cohort members were all nominally healthy when sampled, although unrecorded immune exposures were likely present. The donor was CMV seronegative and was included in the group of about 400 seronegative cohort members. A peripheral blood sample was collected from each donor, and TCR beta sequencing was performed on peripheral blood mononuclear cells. The Qiagen DNeasy Blood Extraction Kit was used to extract genomic DNA from the blood cell samples. This TCR derives from a boy aged 2 to 10 in good health and CMV-seronegative. Sequences were obtained from PBMCs.

The base sequence is TGTGCCAGCGCCCTCCGAGATAGCAATCAGCCCCAGCATTTT. Translated, this is CASALRDSNQPQHF. The sequence links TRBV6-5 to TRBJ1-5; confidence is insufficient to name the D gene. The CDR3 sequence holds 14 residues, the cysteine and phenylalanine included. Kept here is only the CDR3 DNA, which spans 42 bases and is read in frame from base 1. The trim is 8 bases for V and 0 bases for J, with a gap of 11 bases between the germline ends. CDR1 and CDR2, looked up from the germline V gene, are MNHEY and SVGAGI.